Listed below are T cell receptor beta chains from one sample, sequenced in a study of shared clonotypes between healthy human individuals. The data were produced by immunoSEQ multiplex PCR, yet TCRdb's version contains in-frame clones alone and is incomplete. The top ten hold 24% of the sample, which has about 110,000 clones, 68% seen once. The material sequenced was memory CD8+ T cells sorted from blood. The receptors shown here come from a woman aged 30 to 39 in good health. CDR3s include the opening cysteine and the closing phenylalanine or tryptophan. Fields, in order: J gene, V gene, clone size, D gene, CDR3 DNA, CDR3 protein. The D gene is left open where the match is weak. Size values are once, few and many counts, or a class for expanded clones, and some rows have none.

TRBJ1-4,TRBV28,once,.,TGTGCCAGCAGAAAACCCGGCCGTGGAAGAGGTAATGAAAAACTGTTTTTT,CASRKPGRGRGNEKLFF
TRBJ2-7,TRBV14,many,TRBD2,TGTGCCAGCAGGTCTAGCGGGGACCCTTTCGACGAGCAGTACTTC,CASRSSGDPFDEQYF
TRBJ1-2,TRBV6-6,.,.,TGTGCCAGCACTATACAGGGCTATGGCTACACCTTC,CASTIQGYGYTF
TRBJ2-2,TRBV6-1,many,TRBD2,TGTGCCAGCAGTGAAGGTTCGCTAGCGGGAGTTACCGGGGAGCTGTTTTTT,CASSEGSLAGVTGELFF
TRBJ2-7,TRBV7-8,.,.,TGTGCCAGCAGCCCACCGTTGTGGGGCGAGCAGTACTTC,CASSPPLWGEQYF
TRBJ2-3,TRBV27,few,.,TGTGCCAGCAGTCCGAAGGGGCGAGGGAGCACAGATACGCAGTATTTT,CASSPKGRGSTDTQYF
TRBJ1-3,TRBV9,.,TRBD1,TGTGCCAGCAGCGTCGGACAGGGAGAAGGAAACACCATATATTTT,CASSVGQGEGNTIYF
TRBJ2-3,TRBV14,.,TRBD1,TGTGCCAGCAGCCAAGATGCCCGGGACAGGGTCATGGATACGCAGTATTTT,CASSQDARDRVMDTQYF
TRBJ1-1,TRBV7-9,.,.,TGTGCCAGCAGCTTCTCAGGGGACCCGAACACTGAAGCTTTCTTT,CASSFSGDPNTEAFF
TRBJ1-4,TRBV7-9,.,TRBD1,TGTGCCAGCAGCCGATCGGACAGGTTGGGTGAAAAACTGTTTTTT,CASSRSDRLGEKLFF
TRBJ2-1,TRBV28,many,.,TGTGCCAGCAGTTTAAGAGGGGATGAGCAGTTCTTC,CASSLRGDEQFF
TRBJ2-7,TRBV12-5,few,TRBD1,TGTGCTAGTGGTTTAACAACCTCAACAGGGGCCCCAATCTCCTACGAGCAGTACTTC,CASGLTTSTGAPISYEQYF
TRBJ2-7,TRBV27,.,TRBD2,TGTGCCAGCAGTTTTGATAGCGGGAGTGTCTACGAGCAGTACTTC,CASSFDSGSVYEQYF
TRBJ2-5,TRBV6-5,.,.,TGTGCCAGCAGTTATCTCGGTGGGGAGACCCAGTACTTC,CASSYLGGETQYF
TRBJ2-3,TRBV5-4,.,TRBD1,TGTGCCAGCAGCGAAGCGGACAGGGTGGCAGATACGCAGTATTTT,CASSEADRVADTQYF
TRBJ2-7,TRBV6-1,.,.,TGTGCCAGCAGTGAAAGGGCAGGGGCACTCAACCTCTACGAGCAGTACTTC,CASSERAGALNLYEQYF